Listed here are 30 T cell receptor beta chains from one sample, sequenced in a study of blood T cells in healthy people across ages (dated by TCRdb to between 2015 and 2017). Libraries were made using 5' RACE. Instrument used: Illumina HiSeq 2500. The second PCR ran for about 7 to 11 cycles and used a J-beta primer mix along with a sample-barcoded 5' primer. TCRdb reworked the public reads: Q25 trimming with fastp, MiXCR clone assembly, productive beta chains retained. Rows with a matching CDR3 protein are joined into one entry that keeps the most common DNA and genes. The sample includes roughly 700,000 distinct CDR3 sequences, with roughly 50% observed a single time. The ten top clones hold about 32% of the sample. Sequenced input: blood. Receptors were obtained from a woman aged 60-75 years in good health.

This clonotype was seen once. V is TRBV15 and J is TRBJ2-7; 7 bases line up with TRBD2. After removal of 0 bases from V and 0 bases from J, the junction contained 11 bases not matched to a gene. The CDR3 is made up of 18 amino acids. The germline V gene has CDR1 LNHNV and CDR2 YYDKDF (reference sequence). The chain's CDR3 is CATSRDLGRGVLSYEQYF. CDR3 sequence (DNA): TGTGCCACCAGCAGAGATTTGGGCCGGGGGGTCCTCTCCTACGAGCAGTACTTC.

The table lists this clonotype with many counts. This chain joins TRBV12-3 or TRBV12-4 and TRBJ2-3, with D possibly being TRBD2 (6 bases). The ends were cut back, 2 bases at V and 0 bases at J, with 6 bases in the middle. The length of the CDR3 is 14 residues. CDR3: CASSLLASTDTQYF. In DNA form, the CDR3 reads TGTGCCAGCAGTTTACTAGCGAGCACAGATACGCAGTATTTT.

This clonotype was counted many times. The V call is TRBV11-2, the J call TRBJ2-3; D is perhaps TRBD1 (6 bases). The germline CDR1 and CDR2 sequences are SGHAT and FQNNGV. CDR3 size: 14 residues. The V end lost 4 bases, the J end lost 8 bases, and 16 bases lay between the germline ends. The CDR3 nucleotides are TGTGCCAGCAGCTCATTGCGGACAGAAGGTACGCAGTATTTT. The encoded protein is CASSSLRTEGTQYF.

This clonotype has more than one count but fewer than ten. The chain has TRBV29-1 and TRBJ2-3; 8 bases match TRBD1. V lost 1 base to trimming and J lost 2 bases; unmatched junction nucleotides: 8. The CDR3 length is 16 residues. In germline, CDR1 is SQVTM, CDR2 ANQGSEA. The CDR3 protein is CSVEAQGAGYTDTQYF. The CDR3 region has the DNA TGCAGCGTTGAAGCCCAGGGGGCTGGATACACAGATACGCAGTATTTT.

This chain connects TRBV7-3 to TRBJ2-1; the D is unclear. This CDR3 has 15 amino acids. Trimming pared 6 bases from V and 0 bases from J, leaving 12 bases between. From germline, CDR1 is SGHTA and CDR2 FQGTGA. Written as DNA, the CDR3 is TGTGCCAGCAGTAAGGCACAACTCTCCTACAATGAGCAGTTCTTC. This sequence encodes CASSKAQLSYNEQFF.

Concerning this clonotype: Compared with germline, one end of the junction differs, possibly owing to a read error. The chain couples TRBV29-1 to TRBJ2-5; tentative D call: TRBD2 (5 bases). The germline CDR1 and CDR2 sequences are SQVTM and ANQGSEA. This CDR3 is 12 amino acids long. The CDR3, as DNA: TGCAGCGGTGAAGAGGGATCGGAGACCCAGTACTTC. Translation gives CSGEEGSETQYF.

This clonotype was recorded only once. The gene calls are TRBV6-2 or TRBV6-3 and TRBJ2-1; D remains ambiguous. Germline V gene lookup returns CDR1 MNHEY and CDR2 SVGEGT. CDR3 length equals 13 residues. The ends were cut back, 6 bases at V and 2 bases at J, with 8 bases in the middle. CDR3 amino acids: CASSADPYNEQFF. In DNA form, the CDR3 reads TGTGCCAGCAGCGCCGACCCCTACAATGAGCAGTTCTTC.

The CDR3 bases are TGTGCCAGCAGCCAAGTTGTACAGGGGGTAAGCTATGGCTACACCTTC. This sequence encodes CASSQVVQGVSYGYTF. This chain uses TRBV4-2 with TRBJ1-2, with 8 positions matching TRBD1. V shed 1 base, J shed 4 bases, and the junction held 8 bases outside the gene matches. The V gene's germline CDR1 is LGHNA and CDR2 YNFKEQ. CDR3 length: 16 residues.

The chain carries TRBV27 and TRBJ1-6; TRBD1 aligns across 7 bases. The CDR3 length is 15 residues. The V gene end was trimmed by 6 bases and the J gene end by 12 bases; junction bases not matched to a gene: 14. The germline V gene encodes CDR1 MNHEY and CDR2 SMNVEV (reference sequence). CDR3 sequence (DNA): TGTGCCAGCAGCCCCCGCGGTTCAGGGGGTTTACCCCTCCACTTT. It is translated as CASSPRGSGGLPLHF.

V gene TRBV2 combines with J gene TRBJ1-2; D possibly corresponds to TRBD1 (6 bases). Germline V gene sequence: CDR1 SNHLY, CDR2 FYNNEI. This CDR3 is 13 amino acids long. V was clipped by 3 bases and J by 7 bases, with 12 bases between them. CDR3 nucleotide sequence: TGTGCCAGCAGTGACGGGGGGCTGTTTGGCTACACCTTC. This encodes CASSDGGLFGYTF.

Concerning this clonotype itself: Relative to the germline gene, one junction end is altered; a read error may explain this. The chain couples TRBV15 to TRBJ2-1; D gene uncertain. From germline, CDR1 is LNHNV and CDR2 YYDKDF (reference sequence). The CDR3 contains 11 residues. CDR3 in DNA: TGTGTCACCGAGAATTCCATTGAGCAGTTCTTC. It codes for CVTENSIEQFF.

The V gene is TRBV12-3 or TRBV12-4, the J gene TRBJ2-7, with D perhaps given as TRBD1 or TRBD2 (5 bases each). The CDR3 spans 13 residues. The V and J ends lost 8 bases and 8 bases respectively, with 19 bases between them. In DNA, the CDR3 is TGTGCCAGCCGACAACTGCTGTCGGGGCAGCAGTACTTC. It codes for CASRQLLSGQQYF.

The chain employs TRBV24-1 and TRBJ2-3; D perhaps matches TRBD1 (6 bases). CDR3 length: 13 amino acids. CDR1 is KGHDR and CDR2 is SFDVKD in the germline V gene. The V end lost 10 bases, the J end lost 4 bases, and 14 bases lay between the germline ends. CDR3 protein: CATQGFQSDTQYF. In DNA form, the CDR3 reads TGTGCCACACAGGGATTTCAGTCAGATACGCAGTATTTT.

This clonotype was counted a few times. The CDR3 region is CASSSLSSYVYDTQYF. The CDR3 DNA follows: TGTGCCAGCAGTTCACTATCTAGCTACGTGTACGATACGCAGTATTTT. This chain links TRBV27 with TRBJ2-3; D possibly corresponds to TRBD2 (5 bases). From germline, CDR1 is MNHEY and CDR2 SMNVEV (reference sequence). The CDR3 loop spans 16 amino acids. V was trimmed by 4 bases and J by 6 bases, leaving 20 bases between them.

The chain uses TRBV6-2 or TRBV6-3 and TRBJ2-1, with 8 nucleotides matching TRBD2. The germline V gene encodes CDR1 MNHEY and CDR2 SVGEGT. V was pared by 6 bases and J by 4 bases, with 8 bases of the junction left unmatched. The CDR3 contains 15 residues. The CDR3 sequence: CASRDWTSRYNEQFF. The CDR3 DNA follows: TGTGCCAGCAGAGACTGGACTAGCAGATACAATGAGCAGTTCTTC.

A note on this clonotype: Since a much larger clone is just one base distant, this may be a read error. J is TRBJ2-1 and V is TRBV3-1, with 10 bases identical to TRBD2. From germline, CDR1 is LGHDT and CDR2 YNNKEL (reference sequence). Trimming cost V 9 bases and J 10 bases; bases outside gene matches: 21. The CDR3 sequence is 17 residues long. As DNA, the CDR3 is TGTGCCAGTACCACTAGCGGGGACGACCCCAACTTCTACGAGCAGTTCTTC. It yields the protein CASTTSGDDPNFYEQFF.

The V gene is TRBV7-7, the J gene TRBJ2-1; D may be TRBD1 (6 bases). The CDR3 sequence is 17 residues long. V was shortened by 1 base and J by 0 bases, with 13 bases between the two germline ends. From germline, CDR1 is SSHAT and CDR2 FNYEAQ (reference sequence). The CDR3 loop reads CASSLDPGASSYNEQFF. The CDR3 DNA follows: TGTGCCAGCAGCTTAGATCCAGGGGCCAGCTCCTACAATGAGCAGTTCTTC.

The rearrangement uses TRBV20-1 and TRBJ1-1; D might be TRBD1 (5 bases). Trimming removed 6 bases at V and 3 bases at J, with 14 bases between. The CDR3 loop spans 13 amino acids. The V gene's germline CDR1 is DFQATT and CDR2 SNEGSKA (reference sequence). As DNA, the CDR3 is TGCAGTGCCTCGGTGGGGGTCGACACTGAAGCTTTCTTT. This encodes CSASVGVDTEAFF.

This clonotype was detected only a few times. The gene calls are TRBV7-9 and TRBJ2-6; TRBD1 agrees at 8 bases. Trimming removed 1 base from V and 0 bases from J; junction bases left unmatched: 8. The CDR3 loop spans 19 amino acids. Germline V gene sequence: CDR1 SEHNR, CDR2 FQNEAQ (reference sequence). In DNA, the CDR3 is TGTGCCAGCAGCTTAGGTTGGGGGACAGGCCCCTCTGGGGCCAACGTCCTGACTTTC. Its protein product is CASSLGWGTGPSGANVLTF.

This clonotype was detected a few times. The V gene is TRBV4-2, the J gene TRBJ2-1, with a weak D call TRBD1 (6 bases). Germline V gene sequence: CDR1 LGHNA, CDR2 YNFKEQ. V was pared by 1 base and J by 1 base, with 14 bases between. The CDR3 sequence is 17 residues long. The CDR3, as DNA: TGTGCCAGCAGCCAAGCGTCCCAGGGGTTTTCCTACAATGAGCAGTTCTTC. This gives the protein CASSQASQGFSYNEQFF.

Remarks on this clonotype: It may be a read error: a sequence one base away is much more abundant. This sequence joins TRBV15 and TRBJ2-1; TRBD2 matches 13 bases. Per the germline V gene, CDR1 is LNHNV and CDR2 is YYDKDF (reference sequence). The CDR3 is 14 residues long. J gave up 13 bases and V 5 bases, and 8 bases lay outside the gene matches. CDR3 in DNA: TGTGCCACCAGCGGGACTAGCGGGACCAACATTCAGTTCTTC. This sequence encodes CATSGTSGTNIQFF.

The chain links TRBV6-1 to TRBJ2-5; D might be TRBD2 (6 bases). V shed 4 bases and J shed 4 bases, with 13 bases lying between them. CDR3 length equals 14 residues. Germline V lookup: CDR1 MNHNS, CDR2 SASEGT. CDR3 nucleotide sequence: TGTGCCAGCAGTGTAGGAGGGGTCGGAGAGACCCAGTACTTC. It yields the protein CASSVGGVGETQYF.

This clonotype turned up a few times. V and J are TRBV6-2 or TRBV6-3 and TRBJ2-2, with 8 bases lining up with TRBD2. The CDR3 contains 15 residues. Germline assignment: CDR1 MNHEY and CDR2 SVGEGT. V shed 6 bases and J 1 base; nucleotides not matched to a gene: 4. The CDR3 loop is CASSGLAWNTGELFF. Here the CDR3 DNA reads TGTGCCAGCAGCGGACTAGCCTGGAACACCGGGGAGCTGTTTTTT.

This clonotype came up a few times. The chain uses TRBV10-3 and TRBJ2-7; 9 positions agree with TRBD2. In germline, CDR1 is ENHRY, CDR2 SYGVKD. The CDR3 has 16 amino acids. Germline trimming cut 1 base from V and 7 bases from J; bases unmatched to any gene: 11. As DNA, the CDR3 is TGTGCCATCAGTGAGTTGGGGTCAGCGGGAGGCGGGGAGCAGTACTTC. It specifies CAISELGSAGGGEQYF.

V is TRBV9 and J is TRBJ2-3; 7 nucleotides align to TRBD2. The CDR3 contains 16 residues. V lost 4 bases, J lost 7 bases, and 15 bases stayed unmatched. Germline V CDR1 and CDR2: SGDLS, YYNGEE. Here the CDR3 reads CASSSSGSGKGNTQYF. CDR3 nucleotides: TGTGCCAGCAGCTCCAGCGGAAGCGGGAAGGGAAATACGCAGTATTTT.

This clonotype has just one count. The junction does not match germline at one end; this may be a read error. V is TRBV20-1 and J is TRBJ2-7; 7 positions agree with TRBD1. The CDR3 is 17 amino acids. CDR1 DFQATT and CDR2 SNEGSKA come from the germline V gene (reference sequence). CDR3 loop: CNARALKDRASSYEQYF. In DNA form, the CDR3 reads TGCAATGCTAGAGCTCTTAAAGACAGGGCAAGCTCCTACGAGCAGTACTTC.

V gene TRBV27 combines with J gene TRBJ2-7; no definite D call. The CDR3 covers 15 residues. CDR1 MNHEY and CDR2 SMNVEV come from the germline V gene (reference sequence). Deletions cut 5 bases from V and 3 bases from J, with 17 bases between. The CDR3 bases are TGTGCCAGCAGTCAGGATACGGTGAACATCTACGAGCAGTACTTC. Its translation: CASSQDTVNIYEQYF.

CDR3 sequence reads: CASSFFADTQYF. CDR3 sequence (DNA): TGTGCCAGCAGCTTTTTCGCAGATACGCAGTATTTT. The rearrangement links TRBV7-9 to TRBJ2-3; D uncertain. The CDR3 contains 12 residues. The germline gives CDR1 SEHNR, CDR2 FQNEAQ (reference sequence). The V and J ends lost 3 bases and 4 bases respectively, with 5 bases between them.

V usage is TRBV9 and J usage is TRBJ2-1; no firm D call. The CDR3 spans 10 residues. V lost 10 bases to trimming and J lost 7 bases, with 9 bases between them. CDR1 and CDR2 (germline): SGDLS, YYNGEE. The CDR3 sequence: CAWVGNEQFF. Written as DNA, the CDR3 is TGTGCCTGGGTGGGGAATGAGCAGTTCTTC.

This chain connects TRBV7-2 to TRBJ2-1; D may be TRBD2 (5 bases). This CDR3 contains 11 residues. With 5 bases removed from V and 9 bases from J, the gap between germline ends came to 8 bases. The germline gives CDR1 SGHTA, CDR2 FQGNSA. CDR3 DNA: TGTGCCAGCAGCCCCGAGGGTGAGCAGTTCTTC. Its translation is CASSPEGEQFF.